This TCR beta chain was documented in a study of T cell repertoires in cytomegalovirus infection. Study details: Both a matching HLA type and CMV infection were indicated by public TCR beta signatures. Study results and caveats: The ex vivo response was dominated by HLA-C-restricted CMV-specific TCR beta clonotypes. Cumulated frequencies of public TCR beta families served to identify carriers of CMV plus the relevant HLA.

There are 13 residues in the CDR3. Per the germline V gene, CDR1 is MNHNS and CDR2 is SASEGT. Trimming took off 8 bases at V and 3 bases at J, with 13 bases between the two ends. Concerning this clonotype: No antigen is known for it.

TCRdb reprocessed the reads with MiXCR, giving one entry per CDR3 protein. The sample contains about 600,000 distinct CDR3 sequences, 24% of which appear only once. Sequencing input: CD8+ T cells from PBMCs. The sequence was collected from a human donor in good health (CMV status not recorded). Some clones in this sample may be carry-over from other donors' samples. The chain uses TRBV6-1 and TRBJ1-1; D gene uncertain. CDR3 bases: TGTGCCAGCCTGGGAGTAACAGACACTGAAGCTTTCTTT. Its translation is CASLGVTDTEAFF.